This TCR beta chain derives from a study of shared clonotypes between healthy human individuals. Here immunoSEQ multiplex PCR was the method, and the copy in TCRdb shows in-frame clones only, minus some. Among 950,000 to 1,300,000 clones listed, about 75% were seen once. A remark on this clone: Its specificity is unknown.

The V segment lost 3 bases and the J segment 6 bases; nucleotides outside the gene matches: 1. Looked up from germline, CDR1 is SGHNT and CDR2 is YYREEE (reference sequence). This CDR3 is 13 amino acids long. Overall study results and limits: Clonotype sharing among donors was thought likely to change with sequencing depth. Larger estimated richness was generally recorded for naive subsets relative to memory subsets.

The sequenced material came from memory CD4+ T cells sorted from blood. Subset indicated: CD45RA-negative fraction. The sequence was obtained from a man in his late teens or twenties in good health. V and J are TRBV5-4 and TRBJ2-3, with 10 bases identical to TRBD1. The CDR3 region has the DNA TGTGCCAGCAGCTGGGGACAGGGGGATACGCAGTATTTT. Its protein is CASSWGQGDTQYF.